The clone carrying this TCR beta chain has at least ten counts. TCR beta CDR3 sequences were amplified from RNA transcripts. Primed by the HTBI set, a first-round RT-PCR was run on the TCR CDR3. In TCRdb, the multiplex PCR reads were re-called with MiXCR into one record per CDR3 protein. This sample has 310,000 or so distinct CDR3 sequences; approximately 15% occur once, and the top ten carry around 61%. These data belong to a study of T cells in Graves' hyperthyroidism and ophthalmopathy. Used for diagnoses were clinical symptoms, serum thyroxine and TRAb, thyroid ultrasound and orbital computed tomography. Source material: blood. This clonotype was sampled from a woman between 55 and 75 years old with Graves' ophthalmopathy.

The CDR3 protein is CASSRIGGTSGGYEQYF. The CDR3 DNA is TGTGCCAGCTCACGAATCGGCGGGACTAGCGGGGGTTACGAGCAGTACTTC. The J gene is TRBJ2-7, the V gene TRBV18; TRBD2 agrees at 14 bases. CDR1 and CDR2 from the germline V gene are KGHSH and LQKENI. The CDR3 length is 17 residues. Unmatched junction bases numbered 9, after V lost 4 bases and J lost 4 bases.